A single sample gave rise to the 12 T cell receptor beta chains below, sequenced in a study of blood T cell repertoires in COVID-19. The repertoire was sequenced with immunoSEQ multiplex PCR; TCRdb's copy has only in-frame clones and lacks some. The sample records approximately 240,000 clones, around nine tenths being singletons. Material: peripheral blood. These receptors were taken from a woman aged 18 to 35 who had recovered from COVID-19.

The chain recombines TRBV9 with TRBJ2-3; TRBD2 aligns across 10 bases. The CDR3 totals 16 residues. Germline lookup yields CDR1 SGDLS and CDR2 YYNGEE. The V segment lost 0 bases and the J segment 4 bases; nucleotides outside the gene matches: 5. CDR3 amino acids: CASSVGTSGSADTQYF. DNA for the CDR3: TGTGCCAGCAGCGTAGGGACTAGCGGTTCCGCAGATACGCAGTATTTT.

This chain uses TRBV10-1 with TRBJ2-5; 10 nucleotides line up with TRBD1. The CDR3 runs 15 residues. CDR1 and CDR2 (germline): WNHNN, SYGVQD (reference sequence). J lost 5 bases, V lost 4 bases, and 7 bases had no gene match. The CDR3 nucleotides read TGCGCCAGCAGTGCCGGGACAGGGGTCCGGGAGACCCAGTACTTC. Amino acid sequence: CASSAGTGVRETQYF.

The J gene is TRBJ2-1, the V gene TRBV28, with a tentative D call TRBD1 (5 bases). The length of the CDR3 is 15 residues. Germline V lookup: CDR1 MDHEN, CDR2 SYDVKM. Trimming shortened V by 3 bases and J by 9 bases, and 18 bases separated the two germline ends. The chain's CDR3 is CASSFLGRSYGEQFF. The CDR3 DNA reads as TGTGCCAGCAGTTTTCTGGGGCGTAGTTATGGTGAGCAGTTCTTC.

The chain combines TRBV14 with TRBJ2-7; TRBD2 aligns across 10 bases. Germline-derived CDR1 and CDR2 are SGHDN and FVKESK. The V and J ends lost 0 bases and 0 bases, in that order; junction bases with no gene match: 11. CDR3 length: 19 residues. CDR3: CASSQEYPSGGGCSYEQYF. CDR3 in DNA: TGTGCCAGCAGCCAAGAGTATCCTAGCGGGGGAGGGTGCTCCTACGAGCAGTACTTC.

The count of this clone is one. This chain connects TRBV24-1 to TRBJ2-7; TRBD1 agrees at 8 bases. Per germline, CDR1 KGHDR and CDR2 SFDVKD. The CDR3 extends over 11 amino acids. V was pared by 10 bases and J by 2 bases, with 0 bases of the junction left unmatched. Here the CDR3 DNA reads TGTGCCACGGGACAGGCCTACGAGCAGTACTTC. As protein: CATGQAYEQYF.

The gene calls are TRBV27 and TRBJ2-5; maybe TRBD2 (5 bases). This CDR3 has 15 residues. Per germline, CDR1 MNHEY and CDR2 SMNVEV (reference sequence). Trimming removed 3 bases from V and 1 base from J, with 12 bases in between. The CDR3 DNA follows: TGTGCCAGCAGTTTTAGGAGACGGGGCCAAGAGACCCAGTACTTC. Its protein is CASSFRRRGQETQYF.

The chain uses TRBV11-3 and TRBJ2-1; 10 nucleotides line up with TRBD2. CDR3 length: 13 amino acids. The germline gives CDR1 SGHNT, CDR2 YENEEA. V dropped 5 bases and J dropped 6; count of bases not matched to a gene: 1. CDR3 sequence reads: CASSGTSANEQFF. The CDR3 nucleotides read TGTGCCAGCAGCGGGACTAGCGCCAATGAGCAGTTCTTC.

This clone was counted only a few times. This rearrangement joins TRBV5-4 to TRBJ2-1; possible D gene TRBD1, 6 bases. CDR1 is SGHNT, CDR2 YYREEE, per germline (reference sequence). Trimming took 4 bases from V and 3 from J, leaving 8 bases between them. The CDR3 spans 13 residues. CDR3 amino acids: CASSPDSYNEQFF. DNA of the CDR3: TGTGCCAGCAGCCCGGACAGCTACAATGAGCAGTTCTTC.

V gene TRBV6-5 combines with J gene TRBJ1-4; possible D gene TRBD1, 5 bases. CDR1 MNHEY and CDR2 SVGAGI come from the germline V gene. The germline V and J ends were trimmed by 2 bases and 3 bases, with 10 bases remaining between them. This CDR3 contains 15 residues. CDR3: CASSYAQVPNEKLFF. CDR3 bases: TGTGCCAGCAGTTACGCACAGGTACCTAATGAAAAACTGTTTTTT.

The CDR3 DNA reads TGCAGTGCTAGTAGCGATTCGCGCAGATACAATGAGCAGTTCTTC. Translating it yields CSASSDSRRYNEQFF. The V and J genes are TRBV20-1 and TRBJ2-1; possible D gene TRBD2, 5 bases. This CDR3 is 15 amino acids long. CDR1 is DFQATT, CDR2 SNEGSKA, per germline (reference sequence). V dropped 3 bases and J dropped 4 bases, with 16 bases sitting between them.

V gene TRBV27 combines with J gene TRBJ1-1; tentative D call: TRBD1 (6 bases). The length of the CDR3 is 13 residues. Trimming took off 7 bases at V and 1 base at J, with 10 bases between the two ends. Per the germline V gene, CDR1 is MNHEY and CDR2 is SMNVEV (reference sequence). CDR3 DNA: TGTGCCAGCAACTTGGACAGGAACACTGAAGCTTTCTTT. This gives the protein CASNLDRNTEAFF.

The J gene is TRBJ2-1, the V gene TRBV4-3; TRBD2 agrees at 8 bases. Germline V gene sequence: CDR1 LGHNA, CDR2 YSLEER. Germline trimming cut 0 bases from V and 4 bases from J; bases unmatched to any gene: 2. This CDR3 has 15 amino acids. CDR3 in amino acids: CASSQELAVYNEQFF. The CDR3 DNA reads as TGCGCCAGCAGCCAAGAACTAGCGGTGTACAATGAGCAGTTCTTC.